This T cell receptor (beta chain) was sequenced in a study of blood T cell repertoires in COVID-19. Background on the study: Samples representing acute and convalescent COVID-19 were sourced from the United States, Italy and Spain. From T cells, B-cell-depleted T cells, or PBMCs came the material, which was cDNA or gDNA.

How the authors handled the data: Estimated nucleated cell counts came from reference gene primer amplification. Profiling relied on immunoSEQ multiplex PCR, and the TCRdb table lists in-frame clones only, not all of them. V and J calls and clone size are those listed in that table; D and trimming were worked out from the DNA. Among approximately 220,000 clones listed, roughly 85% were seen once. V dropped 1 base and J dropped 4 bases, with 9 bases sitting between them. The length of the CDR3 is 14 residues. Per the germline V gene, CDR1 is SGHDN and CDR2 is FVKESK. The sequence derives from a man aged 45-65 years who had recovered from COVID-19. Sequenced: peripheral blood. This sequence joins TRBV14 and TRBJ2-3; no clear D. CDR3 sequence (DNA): TGTGCCAGCAGCCAAGGTCGGTTCGCAGATACGCAGTATTTT. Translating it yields CASSQGRFADTQYF.